A selection of T cell receptor beta chains follows, all from one sample in a study of neurological immune-mediated disorders. Each CDR3 protein gets one entry after TCRdb re-called the 5' RACE reads with MiXCR. The sample consists of over 60,000 distinct CDR3 sequences, more than 4% of them appearing once. Material: PBMCs. These receptors originate from a woman aged 45 to 65 with multiple sclerosis. CDR3s include the opening cysteine and the closing phenylalanine or tryptophan. Each record gives: J gene, clone size, V gene, D gene, CDR3 protein, CDR3 DNA. D genes are given only for firm matches. Clone size, where shown, is once, few, many, or a class for clones that have expanded.

TRBJ2-1 | medium-sized | TRBV20-1 | . | CSASRTGFPADSEQFF | TGCAGTGCTTCCCGTACAGGGTTTCCTGCCGACAGTGAGCAGTTCTTC
TRBJ1-4 | many | TRBV4-1 | . | CASSQESLGVTVWEKLFF | TGCGCCAGCAGCCAAGAATCTCTGGGCGTGACCGTCTGGGAAAAACTGTTTTTT
TRBJ1-1 | many | TRBV20-1 | TRBD1 | CSAREGGTGIPEAFF | TGCAGTGCTAGAGAGGGGGGGACAGGAATCCCTGAAGCTTTCTTT
TRBJ2-5 | many | TRBV20-1 | . | CSATNQETQYF | TGCAGTGCGACCAACCAAGAGACCCAGTACTTC
TRBJ2-5 | many | TRBV5-1 | . | CASSLASRHRETQYF | TGCGCCAGCAGCTTGGCCTCGAGACACCGAGAGACCCAGTACTTC
TRBJ1-6 | many | TRBV4-3 | . | CASSQDGTDYSPLHF | TGCGCCAGCAGCCAAGATGGGACGGACTACTCACCCCTCCACTTT
TRBJ2-2 | . | TRBV18 | . | CASSPLLTGELFF | TGTGCCAGCTCACCACTACTCACCGGGGAGCTGTTTTTT
TRBJ1-1 | few | TRBV13 | . | CASSTRAGEAFF | TGTGCCAGCAGCACCCGCGCGGGGGAGGCTTTCTTT
TRBJ2-3 | many | TRBV11-1 | . | CASSFGAGTDTQYF | TGTGCCAGCAGCTTCGGGGCGGGCACAGATACGCAGTATTTT
TRBJ1-1 | many | TRBV7-2 | . | CASSFQWEGTEAFF | TGTGCCAGCAGCTTCCAGTGGGAGGGCACTGAAGCTTTCTTT
TRBJ2-3 | many | TRBV6-6 | TRBD1 | CACFRDRGTDTQYF | TGTGCCTGTTTCCGAGACAGGGGCACAGATACGCAGTATTTT
TRBJ2-7 | many | TRBV6-5 | . | CASGRGNEQYF | TGTGCCAGCGGAAGGGGGAACGAGCAGTACTTC
TRBJ1-6 | many | TRBV28 | TRBD1 | CASSLFMGTGDSPLNF | TGTGCCAGCAGTTTATTCATGGGGACAGGTGATTCACCCCTCAACTTT